A single sample gave rise to the 18 T cell receptor beta chains below, sequenced in a study of blood T cell repertoires in COVID-19. Profiled with immunoSEQ multiplex PCR; TCRdb holds only in-frame clones, not every one. The sample lists about 270,000 clones, approximately 89% occurring once. The sequenced material came from PBMCs or T cells enriched from blood (not recorded which). These receptors were taken from a man aged 40-49 years who had been exposed to COVID-19.

The chain uses TRBV19 and TRBJ2-2; D not resolved. Trimming removed 7 bases at V and 0 bases at J, with 6 bases between. Germline V gene data show CDR1 as LNHDA and CDR2 as SQIVND (reference sequence). The length of the CDR3 is 13 residues. The CDR3 bases are TGTGCCAGTACTGTCGCGAACACCGGGGAGCTGTTTTTT. This translates into CASTVANTGELFF.

The rearrangement links TRBV6-5 to TRBJ2-1; 10 bases are a match to TRBD2. Germline loops: CDR1 MNHEY, CDR2 SVGAGI. Trimming removed 0 bases from V and 3 bases from J; junction bases left unmatched: 2. The CDR3 runs 16 residues. DNA for the CDR3: TGTGCCAGCAGTTACTCACTAGCGGGATTCTACAATGAGCAGTTCTTC. It specifies CASSYSLAGFYNEQFF.

The rearrangement uses TRBV12-5 and TRBJ2-3, with no clear D. The CDR3 sequence is 11 residues long. The germline V and J ends were trimmed by 3 bases and 4 bases, with 2 bases remaining between them. Germline V gene lookup returns CDR1 LGHNT and CDR2 FRNRAP. The CDR3 DNA sequence: TGTGCTAGTGGTTTCTCAGATACGCAGTATTTT. Translation: CASGFSDTQYF.

This clone has only a few counts. The chain joins TRBV2 to TRBJ2-7; no clear D gene. CDR1 and CDR2 from the germline V gene are SNHLY and FYNNEI. V was clipped by 3 bases and J by 2 bases, with 11 bases between them. The CDR3 contains 14 residues. CDR3 nucleotides: TGTGCCAGCAGTGAGGATAGACAAACCTACGAGCAGTACTTC. Translating gives CASSEDRQTYEQYF.

This clone was recorded once. CDR3 region: CASSLGQGTNEKLFF. In DNA form, the CDR3 reads TGTGCCAGCAGCTTAGGGCAGGGGACTAATGAAAAACTGTTTTTT. The rearrangement uses TRBV7-9 and TRBJ1-4, with D possibly matching TRBD1 (6 bases). Germline CDR1 and CDR2: SEHNR and FQNEAQ (reference sequence). The CDR3 has 15 amino acids. V was shortened by 1 base and J by 2 bases, with 8 bases between the two germline ends.

The V call is TRBV6-2 or TRBV6-3, the J call TRBJ2-4, with 7 bases lining up with TRBD1. The CDR3 covers 18 residues. V was pared by 2 bases and J by 0 bases, with 10 bases of the junction left unmatched. The V gene's germline CDR1 is MNHEY and CDR2 SVGEGT. The CDR3 spells CASSYLPGQVLAKNIQYF. In DNA, the CDR3 is TGTGCCAGCAGTTACCTCCCCGGACAGGTACTAGCCAAAAACATTCAGTACTTC.

The gene calls are TRBV7-3 and TRBJ1-5; D uncertain. V lost 5 bases to trimming and J lost 3 bases, with 11 bases between them. Per germline, CDR1 SGHTA and CDR2 FQGTGA. The CDR3 is 14 amino acids. As DNA, the CDR3 is TGTGCCAGCAGCCCGAGCGGTCTCAATCAGCCCCAGCATTTT. It specifies CASSPSGLNQPQHF.

The chain is built from TRBV30 and TRBJ1-1; 8 bases agree with TRBD1. CDR3 length: 15 amino acids. Germline CDR1 reads GTSNPN; CDR2 reads SVGIG (reference sequence). J gave up 12 bases and V 0 bases, and 15 bases lay outside the gene matches. This CDR3 is CAWSVGAGGARVTFF. CDR3 bases: TGTGCCTGGAGTGTAGGGGCAGGGGGCGCCCGGGTGACTTTCTTT.

The chain uses TRBV14 and TRBJ1-1; 9 nucleotides match TRBD1. Trimming cost V 2 bases and J 6 bases; bases outside gene matches: 4. Germline V gene lookup returns CDR1 SGHDN and CDR2 FVKESK. The CDR3 runs 14 residues. The CDR3 DNA reads TGTGCCAGCAGCCAACTACAGGGGGCCCCTGAAGCTTTCTTT. It codes for CASSQLQGAPEAFF.

The DNA of the CDR3 is TGTGCCAGCAGCCCTGGGGAGCTCGGGGCCAACGTCCTGACTTTC. This sequence encodes CASSPGELGANVLTF. The chain has TRBV5-4 and TRBJ2-6; possible D gene TRBD2, 5 bases. V was pared by 4 bases and J by 4 bases, with 12 bases between. The CDR3 consists of 15 residues. Looked up from germline, CDR1 is SGHNT and CDR2 is YYREEE (reference sequence). The entire variable domain, with the rest obtained from reference TRBV5-4 and TRBJ2-6, is as follows: ETGVTQSPTHLIKTRGQQVTLRCSSQSGHNTVSWYQQALGQGPQFIFQYYREEENGRGNFPPRFSGLQFPNYSSELNVNALELDDSALYLCASSPGELGANVLTFGAGSRLTVL.

The chain links TRBV5-1 to TRBJ2-3; the match to TRBD2 covers 10 bases. The germline gives CDR1 SGHRS, CDR2 YFSETQ. V dropped 3 bases and J dropped 0; count of bases not matched to a gene: 1. The CDR3 consists of 15 residues. The CDR3: CASSWTSGSTDTQYF. CDR3 nucleotides: TGCGCCAGCAGCTGGACTAGCGGTAGCACAGATACGCAGTATTTT.

The chain recombines TRBV4-3 with TRBJ2-1; 8 bases agree with TRBD2. Looked up from germline, CDR1 is LGHNA and CDR2 is YSLEER. The CDR3 is 16 amino acids. The ends lost 5 bases at V and 4 bases at J; junction bases unmatched: 10. This chain's CDR3 is CASSYFSAGEYNEQFF. CDR3 coding DNA: TGCGCCAGCAGCTACTTCTCAGCGGGAGAGTACAATGAGCAGTTCTTC.

The chain has TRBV7-2 and TRBJ1-2; 7 bases agree with TRBD1. Unmatched junction bases numbered 4, after V lost 6 bases and J lost 3 bases. There are 13 residues in the CDR3. Germline CDR1 reads SGHTA; CDR2 reads FQGNSA. The CDR3, as DNA: TGTGCCAGCAGGTATACAGGGGACTATGGCTACACCTTC. Translation: CASRYTGDYGYTF. The full variable domain, in which reference TRBV7-2 and TRBJ1-2 provide the parts outside the CDR3, is GAGVSQSPSNKVTEKGKDVELRCDPISGHTALYWYRQSLGQGLEFLIYFQGNSAPDKSGLPSDRFSAERTGGSVSTLTIQRTQQEDSAVYLCASRYTGDYGYTFGSGTRLTVV.

The chain joins TRBV28 to TRBJ2-1, with D perhaps matching TRBD2 (6 bases). CDR1 and CDR2 from the germline V gene are MDHEN and SYDVKM. V lost 6 bases and J lost 0, with 12 bases in between. The CDR3 spans 15 residues. CDR3 sequence (DNA): TGTGCCAGCAGCCTCCCCGGGGGCTCCTACAATGAGCAGTTCTTC. This codes for CASSLPGGSYNEQFF.

The chain joins TRBV2 to TRBJ1-3; no definite D call. Germline CDR1 and CDR2: SNHLY and FYNNEI. The CDR3 consists of 15 residues. V was cut by 6 bases and J by 0 bases, with 12 bases left in between. The CDR3 DNA reads TGTGCCAGCAGCGCCGGCGGAAGCTCTGGAAACACCATATATTTT. This encodes CASSAGGSSGNTIYF.

This chain joins TRBV29-1 and TRBJ2-7; D ambiguous. The CDR3 spans 13 residues. V shed 2 bases and J shed 4 bases, with 12 bases lying between them. CDR1 and CDR2 from the germline V gene are SQVTM and ANQGSEA. CDR3 sequence: CSVEIPPGYEQYF. CDR3 nucleotide sequence: TGCAGCGTTGAAATCCCGCCCGGTTACGAGCAGTACTTC.

The chain has TRBV28 and TRBJ2-2, with D hard to call. Between the trimmed V and J ends, which lost 2 bases and 1 base, there was a span of 5 bases. CDR1 is MDHEN, CDR2 SYDVKM, per germline. This CDR3 spans 14 amino acids. Here the CDR3 reads CASSLGRNTGELFF. CDR3 in DNA: TGTGCCAGCAGTTTAGGGCGGAACACCGGGGAGCTGTTTTTT.

The chain couples TRBV10-1 to TRBJ2-1; 7 bases agree with TRBD2. Germline values: CDR1 WNHNN, CDR2 SYGVQD (reference sequence). The CDR3 totals 14 residues. V was pared by 4 bases and J by 8 bases, with 8 bases of the junction left unmatched. CDR3 coding DNA: TGCGCCAGCAGTGGGGCGGGAGAATTCCATGAGCAGTTCTTC. Amino acid sequence: CASSGAGEFHEQFF.